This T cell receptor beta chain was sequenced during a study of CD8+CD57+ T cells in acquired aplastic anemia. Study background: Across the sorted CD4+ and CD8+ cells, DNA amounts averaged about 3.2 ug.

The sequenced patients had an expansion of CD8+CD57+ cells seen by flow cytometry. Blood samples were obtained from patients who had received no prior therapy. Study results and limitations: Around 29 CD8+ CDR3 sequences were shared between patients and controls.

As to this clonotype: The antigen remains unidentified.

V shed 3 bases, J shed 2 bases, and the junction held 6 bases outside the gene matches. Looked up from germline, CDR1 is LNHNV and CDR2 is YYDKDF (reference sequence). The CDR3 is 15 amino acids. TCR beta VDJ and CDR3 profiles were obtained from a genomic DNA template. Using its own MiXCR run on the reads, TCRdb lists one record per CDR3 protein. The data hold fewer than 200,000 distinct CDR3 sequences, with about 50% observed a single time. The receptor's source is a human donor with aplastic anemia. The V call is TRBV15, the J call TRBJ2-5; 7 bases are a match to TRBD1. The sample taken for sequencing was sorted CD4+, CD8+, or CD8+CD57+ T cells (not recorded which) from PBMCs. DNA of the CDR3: TGTGCCACCAGCAGTACAGGGGCCCTACAAGAGACCCAGTACTTC. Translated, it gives CATSSTGALQETQYF.